This TCR beta chain was retrieved from a study of T-cell reconstitution after alpha-beta-depleted transplantation in children. Unique molecular identifiers were used to barcode this TCRbeta library. TCRdb reprocessed the PCR reads with MiXCR, giving one entry per CDR3 protein. Here the sample spans some 110,000 distinct CDR3 sequences, 9% to 12% being singletons. The J segment lost 2 bases and the V segment lost 3 bases, leaving 4 bases of the junction unmatched. The CDR3 is 13 residues long. Germline assignment: CDR1 DFQATT and CDR2 SNEGSKA (reference sequence). Sample: PBMCs, taken before TCRalphabeta/CD19-depleted stem cell transplant. The chain carries TRBV20-1 and TRBJ2-7, with 7 nucleotides matching TRBD2. This receptor was identified in a boy aged 2 to 10 with acute lymphoblastic leukemia, due to receive a stem cell transplant. The CDR3 sequence is CSASGGSPYEQYF. CDR3 in DNA: TGCAGTGCTAGTGGCGGGAGCCCCTACGAGCAGTACTTC.